This passage covers 31 T cell receptor beta chains from one sample sequenced in a study of neurological immune-mediated disorders. TCRdb independently ran MiXCR on the 5' RACE reads; one entry per CDR3 protein. The sample has around 60,000 distinct CDR3 sequences; 3% to 3.5% are singletons. Input material: PBMCs. The origin of the receptors is a woman in her fifties or sixties with multiple sclerosis.

This clonotype has a count of ten or more. The chain uses TRBV29-1 and TRBJ1-3; maybe TRBD1 (5 bases). The germline V and J ends were trimmed by 6 bases and 7 bases, with 10 bases remaining between them. The CDR3 has 11 residues. Germline V CDR1 and CDR2: SQVTM, ANQGSEA. The CDR3 coding sequence is TGCAGCGTGACAGTTTACAACACCATATATTTT. Amino acids: CSVTVYNTIYF.

This clonotype was detected many times. The chain links TRBV19 to TRBJ2-5, with D perhaps given as TRBD1 or TRBD2 (5 bases each). This CDR3 region has 13 residues. The V end was cut by 7 bases, the J end by 4 bases, with 13 bases between. CDR1 is LNHDA, CDR2 SQIVND, per germline (reference sequence). The CDR3: CASTGSGRETQYF. The CDR3 coding sequence is TGTGCCAGTACAGGTTCGGGACGAGAGACCCAGTACTTC.

This clonotype was detected a few times. The gene calls are TRBV6-5 and TRBJ1-6; tentatively, D is TRBD1 (6 bases). V lost 6 bases, J lost 9 bases, and 27 bases lay in between. CDR1 MNHEY and CDR2 SVGAGI come from the germline V gene. This CDR3 contains 18 residues. In DNA, the CDR3 is TGTGCCAGCAGCCGGCAAGGGCCCGGCGGGGGCTCGAGTTCACCCCTCCACTTT. Its protein is CASSRQGPGGGSSSPLHF.

This clonotype was detected many times. This chain connects TRBV4-1 to TRBJ1-1; possible D gene TRBD1, 5 bases. Germline V CDR1 and CDR2: MGHRA, YSYEKL. V lost 1 base, J lost 4 bases, and 19 bases lay in between. The CDR3 has 17 residues. In DNA form, the CDR3 reads TGCGCCAGCAGCCAAGGGCGGCTCAGGGTAGGAGGCACTGAAGCTTTCTTT. Translated, it gives CASSQGRLRVGGTEAFF.

This clonotype was detected many times. The rearrangement joins TRBV5-1 to TRBJ1-2; D gene uncertain. Germline V gene lookup returns CDR1 SGHRS and CDR2 YFSETQ. V lost 4 bases and J lost 4, with 11 bases in between. There are 13 residues in the CDR3. CDR3 sequence: CASSPTDLYGYTF. Here the CDR3 DNA reads TGCGCCAGCAGCCCCACGGATCTCTATGGCTACACCTTC.

This clonotype was counted ten times or more. V gene TRBV20-1 combines with J gene TRBJ2-5, with D possibly being TRBD2 (5 bases). Germline V gives CDR1 DFQATT, CDR2 SNEGSKA (reference sequence). Trimming removed 6 bases from V and 5 bases from J, with 13 bases in between. CDR3 size: 12 residues. The chain's CDR3 is CSARGRVETQYF. The DNA of the CDR3 is TGCAGTGCCCGAGGGCGGGTGGAGACCCAGTACTTC.

This clonotype was seen many times. The chain uses TRBV20-1 and TRBJ1-5; D might be TRBD1 (6 bases). The CDR3 consists of 12 residues. Germline values: CDR1 DFQATT, CDR2 SNEGSKA (reference sequence). The CDR3 DNA reads as TGCAGCACAGGGTTTGGCAATCAGCCCCAGCATTTT. Translating it yields CSTGFGNQPQHF.

This clonotype has at least ten counts. The rearrangement joins TRBV5-1 to TRBJ1-5; D not resolved. The CDR3 is made up of 14 amino acids. V was trimmed by 4 bases and J by 9 bases, leaving 17 bases between them. CDR1 is SGHRS, CDR2 YFSETQ, per germline. CDR3 sequence: CASSQEPGEWPQHF. DNA of the CDR3: TGCGCCAGCAGCCAAGAGCCAGGTGAATGGCCCCAGCATTTT.

This clonotype has ten or more counts. The gene calls are TRBV7-2 and TRBJ2-3; the D is unclear. The CDR3 length is 13 residues. Germline V gives CDR1 SGHTA, CDR2 FQGNSA. V dropped 0 bases and J dropped 4 bases, with 5 bases sitting between them. DNA of the CDR3: TGTGCCAGCAGCTTAGCGGAAGCAGATACGCAGTATTTT. Translated, it gives CASSLAEADTQYF. Full variable domain (remainder filled in from reference TRBV7-2 and TRBJ2-3): GAGVSQSPSNKVTEKGKDVELRCDPISGHTALYWYRQSLGQGLEFLIYFQGNSAPDKSGLPSDRFSAERTGGSVSTLTIQRTQQEDSAVYLCASSLAEADTQYFGPGTRLTVL.

This clonotype was observed many times. The chain links TRBV5-1 to TRBJ1-3; 7 nucleotides agree with TRBD1. The CDR3 consists of 14 residues. Germline CDR1 and CDR2: SGHRS and YFSETQ. With V trimmed by 7 bases and J by 2 bases, 6 bases remained unmatched. The CDR3 is CASCRGQTGNTIYF. The CDR3 DNA sequence: TGCGCCAGCTGCAGGGGACAGACTGGAAACACCATATATTTT.

This clonotype has a count of ten or more. This chain connects TRBV10-3 to TRBJ1-1; no reliable D call. The CDR3 has 13 amino acids. V lost 0 bases, J lost 7 bases, and 9 bases lay in between. The germline CDR1 and CDR2 sequences are ENHRY and SYGVKD. The CDR3 reads CAISESTDYEAFF. CDR3 nucleotides: TGTGCCATCAGTGAGTCGACGGACTATGAAGCTTTCTTT.

This clonotype was detected ten times or more. The chain couples TRBV9 to TRBJ1-1; D remains unclear. This CDR3 contains 15 residues. Deletions cut 0 bases from V and 0 bases from J, with 9 bases between. The germline V gene encodes CDR1 SGDLS and CDR2 YYNGEE. CDR3 amino acids: CASSVVSRLNTEAFF. In nucleotides, the CDR3 is TGTGCCAGCAGCGTAGTCTCCCGGCTGAACACTGAAGCTTTCTTT.

This clonotype came up a few times. Since a much larger clone is just one base distant, this may be a read error. The chain is built from TRBV5-1 and TRBJ1-1; 7 positions match TRBD1. J was trimmed by 1 base and V by 4 bases; bases with no gene match: 7. Germline-derived CDR1 and CDR2 are SGHRS and YFSETQ. The CDR3 has 15 amino acids. CDR3: CASSHRQGRNTEAFF. For the CDR3, the DNA is TGCGCCAGCAGCCATAGACAGGGTCGGAACACTGAAGCTTTCTTT.

The sample holds many counts of this clonotype. This chain links TRBV7-3 with TRBJ2-3, with 9 bases aligning to TRBD1. Germline V gives CDR1 SGHTA, CDR2 FQGTGA. This CDR3 spans 14 amino acids. The trim removed 4 bases at V and 4 bases at J, leaving 3 bases unmatched. As DNA, the CDR3 is TGTGCCAGCAGCTCCGGGACAGGGTCAGATACGCAGTATTTT. This encodes CASSSGTGSDTQYF.

This clonotype was counted many times. The V call is TRBV20-1, the J call TRBJ2-3; TRBD1 might be the D (6 bases). The CDR3 runs to 14 residues. CDR1 and CDR2 (germline): DFQATT, SNEGSKA (reference sequence). Deletions cut 3 bases from V and 4 bases from J, with 14 bases between. The chain's CDR3 is CSASRQGMADTQYF. The DNA for the CDR3 is TGCAGTGCTAGCAGGCAGGGGATGGCAGATACGCAGTATTTT.

This clonotype was seen ten or more times. The rearrangement joins TRBV7-9 to TRBJ1-1; D possibly corresponds to TRBD1 (5 bases). Deletions cut 5 bases from V and 5 bases from J, with 18 bases between. This CDR3 is built from 15 residues. Germline lookup yields CDR1 SEHNR and CDR2 FQNEAQ (reference sequence). The CDR3 sequence is CASSPPGSGRTEAFF. CDR3 DNA sequence: TGTGCCAGCAGCCCCCCGGGATCAGGGAGGACTGAAGCTTTCTTT.

This clonotype was observed at least ten times. The rearrangement links TRBV24-1 to TRBJ1-5; no firm D call. Trimming removed 3 bases from V and 5 bases from J, with 10 bases in between. Germline values: CDR1 KGHDR, CDR2 SFDVKD. CDR3 size: 14 residues. CDR3 nucleotides: TGTGCCACCAGTGATCCGGACGACTATCAGCCCCAGCATTTT. Amino acid sequence: CATSDPDDYQPQHF.

This clonotype came up many times. The chain combines TRBV20-1 with TRBJ2-1, with 8 bases identical to TRBD2. The CDR3 sequence is 16 residues long. The germline CDR1 and CDR2 sequences are DFQATT and SNEGSKA (reference sequence). J was trimmed by 5 bases and V by 6 bases; bases with no gene match: 15. DNA of the CDR3: TGCAGTGCCAACACCATCCTAGCGGGTCGCCACAATGAGCAGTTCTTC. This sequence encodes CSANTILAGRHNEQFF.

Many counts were recorded for this clonotype. This chain links TRBV4-1 with TRBJ2-5; D gene ambiguous. Germline V gene sequence: CDR1 MGHRA, CDR2 YSYEKL. Trimming shortened V by 1 base and J by 5 bases, and 8 bases separated the two germline ends. This CDR3 contains 13 residues. DNA for the CDR3: TGCGCCAGCAGCCAAGGGTCACGGGAGACCCAGTACTTC. Translated: CASSQGSRETQYF.

This clonotype was observed many times. This chain joins TRBV4-1 and TRBJ2-2; 13 nucleotides line up with TRBD2. The V segment lost 2 bases and the J segment 4 bases; nucleotides outside the gene matches: 16. Germline-derived CDR1 and CDR2 are MGHRA and YSYEKL. CDR3 length: 21 residues. CDR3 DNA: TGCGCCAGCAGCCAATACGCAACTACTAGCGGGAGGGCCGACGTCACCGGGGAGCTGTTTTTT. Translation gives CASSQYATTSGRADVTGELFF.

This clonotype showed up many times. The genes are TRBV28 and TRBJ2-2; D possibly corresponds to TRBD2 (5 bases). This CDR3 region has 16 residues. V dropped 3 bases and J dropped 0 bases, with 11 bases sitting between them. Germline lookup yields CDR1 MDHEN and CDR2 SYDVKM. The CDR3 DNA follows: TGTGCCAGCAGTTTCGGATTGGACTCGAACACCGGGGAGCTGTTTTTT. This translates into CASSFGLDSNTGELFF.

This clonotype was picked up many times. The chain couples TRBV7-8 to TRBJ2-7, with TRBD1 matching 8 bases. This CDR3 comprises 14 residues. After removal of 5 bases from V and 1 base from J, the junction contained 4 bases not matched to a gene. From germline, CDR1 is SGHVS and CDR2 FQNEAQ. CDR3 sequence (DNA): TGTGCCAGCAGCCAGGGGGCTAGTTCCTACGAGCAGTACTTC. Amino acids: CASSQGASSYEQYF.

This clonotype was seen at least ten times. The rearrangement uses TRBV5-1 and TRBJ1-2; no firm D call. The CDR3 extends over 14 amino acids. In germline, CDR1 is SGHRS, CDR2 YFSETQ. Trimming took off 4 bases at V and 0 bases at J, with 10 bases between the two ends. CDR3 loop: CASSAISANYGYTF. In nucleotides, the CDR3 is TGCGCCAGCAGCGCAATATCGGCTAACTATGGCTACACCTTC.

This clonotype was counted between two and nine times. The chain has TRBV5-1 and TRBJ2-5; TRBD2 matches at 9 bases. The CDR3 is made up of 14 amino acids. V was pared by 6 bases and J by 2 bases, with 5 bases of the junction left unmatched. Germline CDR1 SGHRS, CDR2 YFSETQ. CDR3 residues: CASNPAGGQETQYF. The CDR3 DNA is TGCGCCAGCAACCCAGCGGGGGGACAAGAGACCCAGTACTTC.

This clonotype has ten or more counts. The chain couples TRBV20-1 to TRBJ2-7, with 16 nucleotides matching TRBD2. The CDR3 has 19 residues. V dropped 1 base and J dropped 0; count of bases not matched to a gene: 9. Per germline, CDR1 DFQATT and CDR2 SNEGSKA (reference sequence). The CDR3 DNA sequence: TGCAGTGCTAGAGGCGACCCGGGGACTAGCGGGAGGGGCTCCTACGAGCAGTACTTC. It encodes CSARGDPGTSGRGSYEQYF.

At least ten counts were recorded for this clonotype. The J gene is TRBJ1-2, the V gene TRBV4-2, with a weak D call TRBD1 (5 bases). Germline V gene lookup returns CDR1 LGHNA and CDR2 YNFKEQ. The CDR3 runs 13 residues. Between the trimmed V and J ends, which lost 0 bases and 8 bases, there was a span of 10 bases. CDR3 coding DNA: TGTGCCAGCAGCCAAGAAAGACAGACAGGCTACACCTTC. Residues: CASSQERQTGYTF.

As to this clonotype: A much larger clone differs by one base, so this may be a read error. CDR3 region: CASSLWVGKGGDTQYF. The DNA for the CDR3 is TGCGCCAGCAGCTTGTGGGTAGGAAAGGGAGGAGATACGCAGTATTTT. The chain combines TRBV5-1 with TRBJ2-3; tentative D call: TRBD2 (6 bases). The V gene's germline CDR1 is SGHRS and CDR2 YFSETQ. This CDR3 spans 16 amino acids. V was trimmed by 1 base and J by 5 bases, leaving 17 bases between them.

Ten or more counts support this clonotype. This chain uses TRBV5-1 with TRBJ2-2, with D unclear. This CDR3 is built from 15 residues. Germline lookup yields CDR1 SGHRS and CDR2 YFSETQ. Trimming removed 4 bases at V and 4 bases at J, with 14 bases between. The CDR3 sequence: CASSPIGVGTGELFF. CDR3 sequence (DNA): TGCGCCAGCAGCCCCATTGGGGTAGGCACCGGGGAGCTGTTTTTT.

Many counts were recorded for this clonotype. The V call is TRBV6-2 or TRBV6-3, the J call TRBJ2-2; unclear D gene. The CDR3 has 13 amino acids. The V end lost 2 bases, the J end lost 5 bases, and 6 bases lay between the germline ends. CDR1 is MNHEY, CDR2 SVGEGT, per germline. This CDR3 is CASSYGDTGELFF. The DNA of the CDR3 is TGTGCCAGCAGTTACGGAGATACCGGGGAGCTGTTTTTT.

Only a few counts were recorded for this clonotype. One end of the junction varies from germline; a read error may be responsible. This chain connects TRBV12-3 or TRBV12-4 to TRBJ2-2; 10 bases are shared with TRBD2. The CDR3 length is 15 residues. DNA for the CDR3: TGTGCCAGCAGTCTAGCGGGAGTGGGGCCCCGGGAGCTGTTTTTT. Translated: CASSLAGVGPRELFF.

This clonotype was picked up many times. The CDR3 region is CASSFTTPGQGYGYTF. The CDR3 DNA reads TGCGCCAGCAGCTTCACAACGCCGGGACAGGGCTATGGCTACACCTTC. This rearrangement joins TRBV5-1 to TRBJ1-2, with 9 bases lining up with TRBD1. Losses at the gene ends were 2 bases for V and 4 bases for J; bases not matched to a gene: 9. This CDR3 has 16 residues. Per germline, CDR1 SGHRS and CDR2 YFSETQ.